The subject of this entry is one T cell receptor beta chain. The sample is drawn from a study of blood T cell repertoires in COVID-19. Turning to the study itself: Samples came from the United States, Italy and Spain, spanning acute and convalescent COVID-19. T cells, B-cell-depleted T cells, or PBMCs provided the cDNA or gDNA that served as material.

Per the original methods: Amplified reference gene primers provided the basis for estimating nucleated cell counts. Only in-frame clones appear in the TCRdb table, and some are missing; sequencing was by immunoSEQ multiplex PCR. D and trimming come from the DNA, and the V and J calls and clone size come from that table. The repertoire holds 130,000 to 150,000 clones, with about 92% as singletons. V was clipped by 7 bases and J by 10 bases; unmatched bases: 7. The CDR3 consists of 14 residues. Germline V lookup: CDR1 SGHTA, CDR2 FQGTGA. The sequenced sample was peripheral blood. This receptor was obtained from a human donor in a cohort sampled during active COVID-19. The rearrangement links TRBV7-3 to TRBJ2-1, with 13 bases identical to TRBD2. In nucleotides, the CDR3 is TGTGCCAGCAAACCACTAGCGGGGGGGCAAGAGCAGTTCTTC. Its translation: CASKPLAGGQEQFF.